This TCR beta chain was observed in a study of T cells in Graves' hyperthyroidism and ophthalmopathy (dated by TCRdb to about 2019). Context from the whole study: Peripheral blood samples were taken at initial diagnosis, before any treatment was given. Once sampling was done, hyperthyroidism patients were given methimazole at a starting dose of 30 mg daily, whereas ophthalmopathy patients were given high-dose intravenous methylprednisolone. The study also compared thyroid tissue and blood T-cell repertoires from roughly six Graves' hyperthyroidism patients. The 100 discovery patients were randomly split 7:3 into training and test sets. Prospective prediction of ophthalmopathy was tested in an independent validation cohort consisting of some 19 hyperthyroidism patients and some 15 patients who later progressed to ophthalmopathy. The paper reports TCR Vbeta CDR3 sequencing of some 140 peripheral blood samples: 40 or so ophthalmopathy, approximately 74 hyperthyroidism and around 17 progressor patients. TCR V-J signatures able to tell the groups apart were searched for in a discovery cohort of 100 patients, of whom around 42 had Graves' ophthalmopathy and roughly 58 had stable Graves' hyperthyroidism.

V is reduced by 8 bases and J by 0 bases, leaving a spacing of 16 bases between them. The CDR1 and CDR2 encoded by the germline V gene are MDHEN and SYDVKM. The CDR3 holds 15 amino acids from the cysteine to the phenylalanine. The read is trimmed to its CDR3 DNA, 45 bases read in frame from base 1. At least ten counts were recorded for this clonotype. The antigen it recognizes is unknown. No much larger clonotype is one base removed from it; base qualities were not supplied. The TCR beta CDR3 regions were amplified from the RNA transcripts. For the first round of RT-PCR on the TCR CDR3, the HTBI primer set was used together with the Qiagen OneStep RT-PCR kit. Libraries were constructed in a second round of multiplex PCR, after which size selection and purification were carried out. Sequencing of the libraries was done on an Illumina HiSeq2000 using paired-end 100 bp reads. From the authors' description of their analysis: SOAPnuke was used to process the raw data, throwing out any read that contained adapters or uncalled bases, had a mean Phred below 15, or lacked an exact constant-primer or identifier match. COPE v1.2.5 was used to merge the high-quality paired reads, and each unique nucleotide sequence was defined as a clonotype. Clonotypes were aligned to IMGT TRBV, TRBD and TRBJ reference segments using MiTCR v1.1. The analysis was restricted to V-J combinations with a frequency above 0.0001, which together covered 98% to 99.2% of the repertoires. The TCS score was defined as the ratio of F50 (clonal expansion) to E x V (chaos), calculated using BLOSUM62-based TCRdist between CDR3 peptides within each V-J. Welch's t-statistics and random forest reduced 500 to 550 V-J features to 13, which were used in a naive Bayes classifier (R e1071). The public reads were reanalyzed by TCRdb: fastp trimming at Q25, MiXCR alignment, in-frame beta chains only. When rows share a CDR3 protein, they turn into one entry using the most common DNA and genes. V and J calls and clone size were set by TCRdb, not the authors. Counted in this sample were about 720,000 distinct CDR3 sequences; over 15% of them appeared once. 8.4% of the sample is taken by the ten largest.

Stable Graves' hyperthyroidism was defined as the absence of progression to ophthalmopathy over 18 months of follow-up. Hyperthyroidism patients were aged 18 to 65 years and newly diagnosed, with disease duration of less than 2 months. Exclusion was applied to patients with uncontrolled infections, other autoimmune diseases, pregnancy or lactation. Diagnoses were based on clinical symptoms, serum thyroxine and TRAb, thyroid ultrasound and orbital computed tomography. Ficoll-Paque density gradient centrifugation was used to isolate PBMCs from around 10 ml of fresh peripheral blood. Trizol reagent was used to extract total RNA, and RNA quality was then checked on an Agilent 2100 Bioanalyzer. Overall study results and their limits: No statistical method was used to set the sample size in advance, and investigators knew the group allocation. In validation, the model predicted progression to ophthalmopathy with 65% to 71% sensitivity and approximately 72% specificity, a median of approximately 6.5 months before onset. In cross-validation, a model built on a 13 V-J signature told ophthalmopathy apart from stable hyperthyroidism with approximately 90% sensitivity and roughly 81% specificity, and in testing the same model reached 80%/75%. Most expanded thyroid clonotypes (frequency above 0.001) were also found in blood, which suggests that blood repertoires may mirror thyroid immune responses.

The V and J genes are TRBV28 and TRBJ1-2; the D gene is unclear. This clonotype was sampled from a man aged 18 to 30 with Graves' hyperthyroidism. Sample: blood. CDR3 sequence: CASVGGPVSNYGYTF. DNA sequence: TGTGCCAGCGTAGGTGGGCCTGTCTCTAACTATGGCTACACCTTC.